This TCR beta chain comes out of a study of cytomegalovirus exposure and HLA in healthy donors. Healthy bone marrow donors supplied every sample. Use of 60 Vbeta and 13 Jbeta primers characterized the PCR. Here immunoSEQ multiplex PCR was the method, and the copy in TCRdb shows in-frame clones only, minus some. The sample has approximately 210,000 clones, about three quarters seen once. This CDR3 comprises 16 residues. Deletions cut 1 base from V and 6 bases from J, with 17 bases between. Germline loops: CDR1 SGHAT, CDR2 FQNNGV. Sequencing was carried out using PBMCs. The chain is built from TRBV11-2 and TRBJ2-3; the D gene is possibly TRBD2 (6 bases). The sequence was obtained from a woman in her 40s in good health and CMV-seronegative. For the CDR3, the DNA is TGTGCCAGCAGCTTAGGTGGGAACGCGCGGGGTGATACGCAGTATTTT. Encoded protein: CASSLGGNARGDTQYF.